This T cell receptor (beta chain) was captured in a study of T cell responses to AZD1222 COVID-19 vaccine. Whole-study findings and limits: Baseline antibody screening turned up just a handful of seropositive AZD1222 recipients. Close to half of all spike-specific TCRs reportedly target regions of the variants that are unmutated. Vaccine-associated CD4 TCRs ranged over spike, dominating at 160-218 and 743-854. Donors, mostly white British, included more females; clonal diversity was possibly underestimated.

This clone was observed once. The target antigen is unknown. Sequencing used immunoSEQ multiplex PCR; TCRdb keeps in-frame clones, though not all of them. The top ten clones hold over 3% of a sample with more than 100,000 clones, 88% of them seen once. The V segment lost 5 bases and the J segment 8 bases; nucleotides outside the gene matches: 17. Germline lookup yields CDR1 MNHEY and CDR2 SMNVEV (reference sequence). The CDR3 runs 16 residues. The sample here was peripheral blood, taken on day 0 of AZD1222 vaccination. The J gene is TRBJ1-2, the V gene TRBV27, with 7 bases lining up with TRBD1. The receptor comes from an adult in good health. The chain's CDR3 is CASSTPGTAPQAGYTF. In nucleotides, the CDR3 is TGTGCCAGCAGTACTCCCGGGACAGCGCCACAGGCGGGCTACACCTTC.